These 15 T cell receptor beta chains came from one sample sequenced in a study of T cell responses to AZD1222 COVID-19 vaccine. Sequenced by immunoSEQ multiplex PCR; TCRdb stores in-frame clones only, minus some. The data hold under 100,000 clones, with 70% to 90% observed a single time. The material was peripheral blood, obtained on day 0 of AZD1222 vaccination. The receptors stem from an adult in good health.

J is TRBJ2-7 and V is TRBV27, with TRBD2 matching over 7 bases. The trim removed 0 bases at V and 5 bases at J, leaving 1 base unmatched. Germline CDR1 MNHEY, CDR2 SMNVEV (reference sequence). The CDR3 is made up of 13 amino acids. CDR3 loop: CASSLSGGNEQYF. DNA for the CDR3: TGTGCCAGCAGTTTATCGGGAGGGAACGAGCAGTACTTC.

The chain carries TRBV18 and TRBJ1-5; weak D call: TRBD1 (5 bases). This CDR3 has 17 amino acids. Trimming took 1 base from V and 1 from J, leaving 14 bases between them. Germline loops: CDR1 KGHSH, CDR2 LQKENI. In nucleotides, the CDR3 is TGTGCCAGCTCACCACAAGAAGGGAAGGGGAGCAATCAGCCCCAGCATTTT. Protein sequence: CASSPQEGKGSNQPQHF.

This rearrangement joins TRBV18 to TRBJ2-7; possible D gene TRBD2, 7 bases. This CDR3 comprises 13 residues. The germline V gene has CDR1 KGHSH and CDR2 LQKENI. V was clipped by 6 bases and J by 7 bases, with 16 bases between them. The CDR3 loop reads CASSPREGGEQYF. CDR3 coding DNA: TGTGCCAGCTCTCCCAGGGAGGGGGGGGAGCAGTACTTC.

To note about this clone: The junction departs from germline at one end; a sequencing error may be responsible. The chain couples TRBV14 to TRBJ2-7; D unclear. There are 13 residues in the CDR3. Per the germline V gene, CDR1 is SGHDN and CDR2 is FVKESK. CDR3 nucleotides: TGTGCCAGCAGCCAAGATGGTCGACTCCCCCCAAGCTTC. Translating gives CASSQDGRLPPSF. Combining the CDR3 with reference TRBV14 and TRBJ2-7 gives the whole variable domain EAGVTQFPSHSVIEKGQTVTLRCDPISGHDNLYWYRRVMGKEIKFLLHFVKESKQDESGMPNNRFLAERTGGTYSTLKVQPAELEDSGVYFCASSQDGRLPPSFGPGTRLTVT.

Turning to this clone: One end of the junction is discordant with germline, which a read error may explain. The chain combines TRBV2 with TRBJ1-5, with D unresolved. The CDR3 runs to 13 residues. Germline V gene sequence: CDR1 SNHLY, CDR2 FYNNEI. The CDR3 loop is CASSVYSYQPQHF. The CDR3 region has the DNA TGCGCCAGCAGTGTGTACAGTTATCAGCCCCAACATTTT.

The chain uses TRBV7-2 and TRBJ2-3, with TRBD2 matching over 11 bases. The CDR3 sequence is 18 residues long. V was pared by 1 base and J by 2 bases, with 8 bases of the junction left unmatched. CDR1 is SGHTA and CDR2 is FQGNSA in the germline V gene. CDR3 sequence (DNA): TGTGCCAGCAGCTTAGAGGGCTCTAGCGGGGGGCTCACAGATACGCAGTATTTT. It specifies CASSLEGSSGGLTDTQYF.

CDR3 DNA sequence: TGTGCCAGCAGCTTGGGAGGGGCGGAAGATCAGCCCCAGCATTTT. As protein: CASSLGGAEDQPQHF. This chain joins TRBV5-4 and TRBJ1-5; TRBD1 is a possible D gene (5 bases). Trimming took 0 bases from V and 5 from J, leaving 12 bases between them. The CDR3 loop spans 15 amino acids. Germline lookup yields CDR1 SGHNT and CDR2 YYREEE (reference sequence).

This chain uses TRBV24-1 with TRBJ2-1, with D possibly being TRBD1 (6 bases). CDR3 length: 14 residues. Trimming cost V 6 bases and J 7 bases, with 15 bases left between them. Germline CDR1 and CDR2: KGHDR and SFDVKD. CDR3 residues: CATSLWGPGNEQFF. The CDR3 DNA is TGTGCCACCAGTTTGTGGGGGCCGGGGAATGAGCAGTTCTTC.

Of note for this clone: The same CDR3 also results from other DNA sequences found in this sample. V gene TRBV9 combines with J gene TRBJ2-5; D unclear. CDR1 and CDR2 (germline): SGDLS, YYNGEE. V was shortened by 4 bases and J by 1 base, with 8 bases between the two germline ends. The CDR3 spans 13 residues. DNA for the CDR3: TGTGCCAGCAGCCCCTCCCGCCAAGAGACCCAGTACTTC. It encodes CASSPSRQETQYF. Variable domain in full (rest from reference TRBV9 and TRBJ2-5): DSGVTQTPKHLITATGQRVTLRCSPRSGDLSVYWYQQSLDQGLQFLIQYYNGEERAKGNILERFSAQQFPDLHSELNLSSLELGDSALYFCASSPSRQETQYFGPGTRLLVL.

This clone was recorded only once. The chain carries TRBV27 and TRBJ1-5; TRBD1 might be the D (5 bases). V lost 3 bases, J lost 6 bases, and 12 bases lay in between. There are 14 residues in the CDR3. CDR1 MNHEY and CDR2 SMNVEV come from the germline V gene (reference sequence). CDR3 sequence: CASSLAGLSQPQHF. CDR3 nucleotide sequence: TGTGCCAGCAGTTTGGCGGGGCTCAGTCAGCCCCAGCATTTT.

The CDR3 spells CASRRGAGGLGTDTQYF. CDR3 sequence (DNA): TGTGCCAGCAGAAGGGGTGCGGGGGGGCTCGGCACAGATACGCAGTATTTT. The J gene is TRBJ2-3, the V gene TRBV3-1 (or the pseudogene TRBV3-2); 9 nucleotides line up with TRBD2. V lost 6 bases and J lost 1; bases outside the gene matches: 11. This CDR3 region has 17 residues. Germline CDR1 LGHDT, CDR2 YNNKEL (reference sequence).

The CDR3: CASSTTTGGDTIYF. CDR3 DNA sequence: TGTGCCAGCTCTACCACCACAGGGGGAGACACCATATATTTT. This chain links TRBV18 with TRBJ1-3; 8 nucleotides agree with TRBD1. This CDR3 comprises 14 residues. Per germline, CDR1 KGHSH and CDR2 LQKENI. V dropped 6 bases and J dropped 8; count of bases not matched to a gene: 9.

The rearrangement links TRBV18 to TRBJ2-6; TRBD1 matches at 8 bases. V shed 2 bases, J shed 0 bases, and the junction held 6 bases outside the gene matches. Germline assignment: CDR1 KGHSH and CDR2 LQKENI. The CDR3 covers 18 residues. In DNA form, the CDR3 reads TGTGCCAGCTCACCAGGGCAGGGGGCCCTCTCTGGGGCCAACGTCCTGACTTTC. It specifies CASSPGQGALSGANVLTF.

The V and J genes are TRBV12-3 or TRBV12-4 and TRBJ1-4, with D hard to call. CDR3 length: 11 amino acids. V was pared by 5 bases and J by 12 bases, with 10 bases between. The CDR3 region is CASSKGRQLFF. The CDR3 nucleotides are TGTGCCAGCAGTAAGGGTAGGCAACTGTTTTTT.

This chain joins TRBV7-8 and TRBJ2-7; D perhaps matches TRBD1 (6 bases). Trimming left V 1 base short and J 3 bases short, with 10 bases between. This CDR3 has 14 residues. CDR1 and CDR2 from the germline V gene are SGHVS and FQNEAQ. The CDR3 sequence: CASSLELGGYEQYF. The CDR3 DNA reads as TGTGCCAGCAGCTTAGAACTAGGGGGCTACGAGCAGTACTTC.